Here is one TCR beta chain with its context. This clone's antigen is unknown. Base qualities are not recorded, but no much larger clone differs from it by a single base. Healthy HIV-negative adults with no recently reported acute infections or vaccinations were included as donors. Every donor was a Caucasian adult residing in Nashville, Tennessee, USA. CD4+ T cells were enriched by magnetic negative selection; naive cells were then positively selected on CD45RA, and the negative fraction formed the memory subset. Blood was collected by leukapheresis, and PBMCs were isolated by Ficoll-Histopaque density gradient centrifugation and then cryopreserved in liquid nitrogen vapor phase. Analytical flow cytometry was used to check the purity and quantity of every magnetically sorted T cell population. From each sorted fraction, genomic DNA was isolated and quantified by UV absorbance on a Nanodrop 2000c.

This entry is derived from a study of shared clonotypes between healthy human individuals (TCRdb year 2020). A note on the overall study: The cohort comprised a couple of women and a few men aged 18 to 49 years. To estimate repertoire size and how much clonotypes are shared between individuals, the study performed deep sequencing of blood TCR repertoires from five healthy adults. Libraries were prepared and TCR repertoires were sequenced by different laboratories using diverse techniques, in order to increase sequencing depth and limit assay-specific biases. Each donor's leukapheresis produced roughly between roughly 0.85 and 9 billion PBMCs. Per donor, three plates each were used for CD4 naive and CD4 memory, two for CD8 naive, and one for CD8 memory. On the study overall, not on this receptor specifically: Estimated clonotype richness was generally larger for naive than for memory subsets. Rarefaction of sorted-subset datasets indicated incomplete sequencing despite the large sequencing depth. The genetic and exposure-history diversity represented was limited by the small number of donors. Compared with non-shared clonotypes, the clonotypes found in all four sorted-subset donors had higher generation probabilities. Sampling was restricted to blood, and TCR repertoires in tissues likely differ from the TCR repertoires found in blood. Sharing across several donors was observed for roughly 5% of naive CD4, over 3% of naive CD8, 2% to 2.5% of memory CD4, and 0.4% of memory CD8 clonotypes. Pairwise subsampling indicated that sequencing depth was expected to affect the degree of clonotype sharing among donors.

Taken from cysteine to phenylalanine, the CDR3 has 16 residues. The DNA shown is the 48-base CDR3, in frame from base 1. Trimming leaves V shorter by 5 bases and J shorter by 3 bases, with the junction holding 10 bases beyond the gene matches. Per the germline V gene (reference sequence), MNHEY is the CDR1 and SMNVEV is the CDR2. Using the deep immunoSEQ assay, multiplex PCR amplified TCR CDR3 regions from genomic DNA. Extracted genomic DNA from each cell subset was distributed evenly across all wells of several immunoSEQ 96-well plates, and each plate was treated as a replicate. For sorted subsets, about 220 ng of genomic DNA, equivalent to around 31,000 T cell genomes, went into each replicate PCR. Purified libraries were measured with a Qubit 3.0 fluorometer, size-checked on a Bioanalyzer 2100, and measured again with the KAPA Library Quantification kit. Every immunoSEQ 96-well plate was sequenced on a separate single-read 150-cycle Illumina NextSeq 550 flow cell. For the original study's pipeline: The immunoSEQ output contained only junctional sequences without quality scores, so filtering could not match that applied to full-length reads. Sequences were annotated with PyIR, a Python wrapper for IgBLAST v1.9, and V/J genes and CDR3 were assigned using IMGT germline references. Any read was removed if the V/J assignment was weak (E-value above 1e-6), the CDR3 was missing, or the read contained stop codons, out-of-frame junctions, or ambiguous translated residues. V3J clonotypes were defined as sequences sharing the same inferred V gene, J gene, and CDR3 amino acid sequence. Percentage overlap between repertoires was calculated by dividing the number of shared unique clonotypes by the size of the smaller repertoire. Repertoire richness was assessed with RTK rarefaction, the Chao1 estimator, and Recon v2.1 estimates of unobserved clonotypes. For all TCRbeta clonotypes obtained by the gDNA method from a handful of donors, generation probabilities were computed with OLGA. The clones in this table, taken by TCRdb from immuneACCESS, are in-frame only. Not every clone is retained; where verified, under half of the shortfall comes from an unresolved V gene, and the cause of the rest is unknown. Clonal size and the V and J genes are those of that table, whereas D and trimming came from the DNA. For this sample there are roughly 2.2 million clones; about 90% appear just once. Together, the top ten hold 0.37% of the sample.

The chain is encoded by TRBV27 joined to TRBJ2-7, and TRBD1 matches 10 of the central bases. This receptor was taken from a man between 18 and 35 years old in good health. Some clones in this sample may be carry-over from other donors' samples. Sequenced input: naive CD4+ T cells from PBMCs. Sample cell subset or site, as interpreted from the label and publication: CD45RA+ positively selected. The nucleotides are TGTGCCAGCAGTGCCCGCCCGAGGACAGGGGGCTACGAGCAGTACTTC. The translation is CASSARPRTGGYEQYF.